This T cell receptor beta chain was observed in a study of cytomegalovirus exposure and HLA in healthy donors (dated by TCRdb to between 2016 and 2019). In the study overall: In an earlier analysis of 450 to 750 of the donors, 250 to 300 Gb of sequence data and 117 million unique TCR beta sequences from approximately 180 million T cells were reported. Roughly 300 gigabases of sequencing data and around 85 million unique TCR sequences made up an early release that covered 500 to 650 HLA-typed donors. The aim of the study was to test whether cataloging public T cell receptors could identify signatures of past pathogen exposure. Typing coverage differed by locus: A, B, C, DRB1 and DQB1 were typed in about 620-630 donors, DQA1 in approximately 520, DPA1 in some 600, and DPB1 in around 440. In a later genetic analysis, genome-wide SNP genotypes for about three fifths of the roughly 670 donors were used, and that subset was treated as a discovery cohort. Among about 360 genotyped donors of the cohort, an average of roughly 240,000 unique TCR beta nucleotide sequences were sequenced per donor, roughly 18% of them non-productive. Every repertoire in the discovery cohort had been generated on one and the same sequencing platform. The T cell repertoires of under 750 subjects were profiled by immunosequencing and related to cytomegalovirus serostatus. HLA typing included class I and class II loci at four-digit resolution. High-throughput TCR immunosequencing, statistical association of individual TCRs with disease status, and machine learning were combined to predict cytomegalovirus infection status. In addition to the first cohort of 666 subjects, a separate validation cohort of under 150 different subjects was used. An earlier analysis of more than 450 of the donors used high-throughput TCR beta sequencing to judge whether each TCR beta V gene segment behaved as functional or pseudogenic. A handful of DR-DQ haplotypes were handled as single units for association and clustering because linkage in the cohort was strong. Among the roughly 390 genotyped donors, roughly 80% belonged to the genetic ancestry cluster associated with self-reported Caucasian donors. Donor age, sex, ethnicity and CMV serostatus were compiled alongside the repertoire data. A later analysis re-analyzed previously published TCR beta repertoires from 660 or so donors and added high-resolution HLA genotyping to study TCR occurrence patterns. Rather than drawing on any new phenotypic data, the later analysis identified candidate immune exposures from TCR beta sequences and the way those sequences occurred across donors.

The full study reports these points: In a later analysis, 15,000 to 20,000 TCR beta sequences were associated with specific HLA alleles at a false discovery rate of 0.05. Correlated functional status among segregating V segments might be attributable to linkage disequilibrium, but an unknown experimental factor could not be ruled out. Because HLA typing was missing for some donors at each locus, association tests included only the typed subset. A further reported finding was that TCR beta sequences accurately predicted the HLA-A and HLA-B alleles for most subjects in the first cohort. In a later analysis, the rate of TCR association differed among HLA loci, with DRB1 alleles having the most associated TCRs and HLA-C alleles having the fewest. In a later analysis, most CMV-associated TCR beta chains were found to appear HLA-restricted, with HLA associations seemingly driven largely by CMV exposure. A few of the identified cytomegalovirus-associated TCR beta chains were confirmed in vitro to be specific for cytomegalovirus antigens. Only TCR beta chains were sequenced in this cohort, and the absence of alpha or paired-chain data limited detectable features. Sequencing depth was assumed to be roughly uniform across donors in the presence/absence analyses, though that assumption may not hold. V-gene and J-gene trimming of TCR beta chains was associated with a missense DCLRE1C variant in a later genetic analysis, and the association was replicated in an independent cohort. While some public TCRs were present in many individuals, most TCR sequences turned up only very rarely across donors. CMV serostatus was the only immune exposure information available for the cohort. The classifier was reported to diagnose cytomegalovirus status with high specificity and sensitivity in both the original and validation cohorts. A later analysis reported that several top co-occurrence clusters appeared linked to parvovirus B19, influenza, CMV and Epstein-Barr virus. A later genetic analysis reported fewer N-insertions in productive TCRs among donors in an Asian-associated ancestry cluster than the roughly 700-donor mean. The sequencing pipeline was judged likely to have produced a cluster of highly shared sequence variants as a technical artifact. The authors suggested that the approach could potentially be extended to other disease states and immunological phenotypes. Strong co-occurrence of HLA alleles, especially DR and DQ, made assigning TCR associations to individual alleles difficult. In a later analysis, HLA-associated TCR beta chains showed more clonal expansion and lower generation probabilities than non-associated chains that were equally common. Because counts were too low, some 17 rarely observed V segments, including chromosome 9 orphons, were left out of the earlier analysis of some 640 of the donors. The 87-base-pair reads could not distinguish some IMGT-functional V segments, including TRBV6-2 and TRBV6-3, so those segments were excluded. The study listed around 160 TCR beta chains as associated with cytomegalovirus. In an earlier analysis of approximately 590 of the donors, most TCR beta V segments appeared in productive rearrangements about 90% or about 30% of the time, broadly matching IMGT annotations.

About this clone: Its target antigen remains unknown. The input lacks base qualities; no much larger clone sits a single base away.

Libraries were constructed by the immunoSEQ multiplex PCR assay. A mixture of 60 forward primers for TCR Vbeta segments and 13 reverse primers for TCR Jbeta segments was used in the multiplex PCR. Amplification of the CDR3 region of rearranged TCR beta genes was performed with a multiplex PCR assay on genomic DNA. On the Illumina HiSeq System, the amplified TCR beta libraries were sequenced as 87-base-pair reads. Per the source publication's procedure: A later analysis tallied around 87 million unique TCR beta chains across the 666 repertoires, and around 12 million of those chains were shared by two or more donors. Raw reads were error-corrected and collapsed into unique sequences by a nearest-neighbor algorithm in which closely related sequences were merged to remove PCR and sequencing errors. Alignment of CDR3 sequences to IMGT reference sequences was used to assign V, D and J gene segments. For a sequence to be retained, a match of at least six nucleotides to both a V gene segment and a J gene segment was required. Rearrangements were classified as productive when the CDR3 lacked stop codons and remained in frame with V and J, and all other rearrangements were classified as non-productive. Following IMGT convention, CDR3 was defined as the stretch from the second conserved V-encoded cysteine up to the conserved J-encoded phenylalanine. The earlier analysis of 587 of the donors excluded sequences that lacked an unambiguous match to a single V gene segment. In an earlier analysis of approximately 590 of the donors, a V segment was called functional when productive rearrangements were above 56.7%, and segregating when the standard deviation between donors exceeded 5%. A statistical classification framework was developed to diagnose cytomegalovirus status using the catalog of TCR beta chain sequences. A later analysis assigned V and J genes by comparing TCR nucleotide sequences with IMGT/GENE-DB human TR gene sequences. Using the TCRdist pipeline, a later analysis assigned CDR3 sequences along with most-parsimonious VDJ recombination scenarios. In a later analysis, every TCR beta chain was defined by the combination of its CDR3 amino acid sequence and its V-gene family, and reads without a unique V-gene family were dropped. A later analysis removed several hundred highly shared, low-generation-probability nucleotide sequences to deal with suspected cross-contamination and a sequencing artifact. A later analysis calculated a clonal expansion index for each public chain from normalized within-repertoire ranks of inferred template counts. A later analysis computed generation probabilities with a VDJ recombination model fitted to out-of-frame rearrangements, and checked the results against IGoR. In a later analysis, TCR-TCR, TCR-HLA and TCR-CMV co-occurrence was scored with hypergeometric tests, and a repertoire-size bias correction was applied to TCR pairs. In a later analysis, false discovery rates were estimated by permuting HLA or CMV assignments 20 times. In a later analysis, co-occurring TCRs were grouped using DBSCAN, with TCRdist sequence similarity added in when clustering inside HLA-allele-positive subsets. For co-occurrence clustering, repertoires with fewer than 30,000 or more than 120,000 public chains were excluded, along with roughly 5 repertoires with anomalous nucleotide sharing. TCRdb retrieved this table from immuneACCESS and kept in-frame rearrangements only. Not all clones are present; in checked studies, unresolved V genes account for under half, and no reason is known for the remainder. D and trimming were read from the DNA, whereas the V and J calls and clone size are those reported in that table. The sample table records around 97,000 clones; 66% of these occur just once. Roughly 3% of the sample belongs to the ten largest clones.

The CDR3 runs 16 amino acids, cysteine and phenylalanine included. Solely the CDR3 DNA is kept, with 48 bases framed from the first base. CDR1 and CDR2, per the germline V gene, are SGHRS and YFSETQ. Trimming leaves V shorter by 4 bases and J shorter by 4 bases, with the junction holding 7 bases beyond the gene matches. The cohort comprised hundreds of healthy bone marrow donors. All cohort members were sampled while nominally healthy, although unrecorded immune exposures were likely present. The donor tested CMV seronegative, placing the donor among the approximately 400 seronegative members of the cohort. Each donor provided a peripheral blood sample, and peripheral blood mononuclear cells were used for TCR beta sequencing. The Qiagen DNeasy Blood Extraction Kit was used to extract genomic DNA from the blood cell samples.

Recombination linked TRBV5-1 to TRBJ2-7; the central 14 bases match TRBD2. This receptor was taken from a woman aged 50 to 65 in good health and CMV-seronegative. The specimen sequenced was PBMCs. The DNA is as follows: TGCGCCAGCAGCCCGGGGGGACTAGCGGGAGTATACGAGCAGTACTTC. The translation is CASSPGGLAGVYEQYF.